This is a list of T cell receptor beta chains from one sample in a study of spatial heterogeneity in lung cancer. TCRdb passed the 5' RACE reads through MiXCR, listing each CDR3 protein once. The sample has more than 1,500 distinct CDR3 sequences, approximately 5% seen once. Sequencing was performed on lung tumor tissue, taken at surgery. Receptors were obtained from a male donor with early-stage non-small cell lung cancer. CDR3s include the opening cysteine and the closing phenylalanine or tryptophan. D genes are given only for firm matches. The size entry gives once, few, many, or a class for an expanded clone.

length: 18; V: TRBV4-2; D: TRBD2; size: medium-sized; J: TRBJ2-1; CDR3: CASSQDHPAASGRNEQFF; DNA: TGTGCCAGCAGCCAAGATCATCCGGCGGCTAGCGGGAGGAATGAGCAGTTCTTC
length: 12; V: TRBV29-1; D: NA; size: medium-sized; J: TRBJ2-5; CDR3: CSVGGGSETQYF; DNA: TGCAGCGTCGGTGGGGGATCGGAGACCCAGTACTTC
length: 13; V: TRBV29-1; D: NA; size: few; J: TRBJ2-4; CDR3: CSVGLGRRDIQYF; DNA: TGCAGCGTTGGGTTGGGGAGGAGAGACATTCAGTACTTC
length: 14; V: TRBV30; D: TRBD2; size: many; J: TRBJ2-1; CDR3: CAWSSEGGPDEQFF; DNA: TGTGCCTGGAGTTCTGAGGGAGGGCCTGATGAGCAGTTCTTC
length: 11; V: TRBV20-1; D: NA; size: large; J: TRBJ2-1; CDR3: CSATPDNEQFF; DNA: TGCAGTGCTACCCCCGACAATGAGCAGTTCTTC
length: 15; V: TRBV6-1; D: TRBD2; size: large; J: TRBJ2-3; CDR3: CASSELAGSTDTQYF; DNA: TGTGCCAGCAGTGAACTAGCGGGGAGCACAGATACGCAGTATTTT
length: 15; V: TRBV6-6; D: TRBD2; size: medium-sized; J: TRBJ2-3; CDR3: CASLRTSGYRDTQYF; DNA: TGTGCCAGCCTGAGGACTAGCGGGTATAGAGATACGCAGTATTTT
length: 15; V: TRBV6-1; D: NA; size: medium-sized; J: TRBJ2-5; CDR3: CASSEQSRAKGQEYF; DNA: TGTGCCAGCAGTGAACAATCAAGGGCTAAAGGACAAGAGTACTTC
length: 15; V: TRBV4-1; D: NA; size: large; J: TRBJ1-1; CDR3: CASSQAGAAGTEAFF; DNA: TGCGCCAGCAGCCAAGCAGGGGCCGCTGGCACTGAAGCTTTCTTT
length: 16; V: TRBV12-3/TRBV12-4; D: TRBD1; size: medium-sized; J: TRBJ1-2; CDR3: CASSPYGDRTIYGYTF; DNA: TGTGCCAGCAGTCCGTATGGGGACAGGACCATCTATGGCTACACCTTC
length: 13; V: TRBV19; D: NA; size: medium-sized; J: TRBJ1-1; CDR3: CASSLALNTEAFF; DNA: TGTGCCAGTAGTTTGGCCCTGAACACTGAAGCTTTCTTT
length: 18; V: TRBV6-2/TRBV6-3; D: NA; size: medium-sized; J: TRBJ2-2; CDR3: CASSRRVSTAANTGELFF; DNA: TGTGCCAGCAGTCGAAGGGTCAGCACCGCCGCGAACACCGGGGAGCTGTTTTTT
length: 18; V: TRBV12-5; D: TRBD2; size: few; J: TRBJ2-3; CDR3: CASGLPPGSGRATDTQYF; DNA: TGTGCTAGTGGTTTGCCCCCGGGTAGCGGGAGGGCAACAGATACGCAGTATTTT
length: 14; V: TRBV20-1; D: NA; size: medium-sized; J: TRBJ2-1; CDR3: CSARDFRRVNEQFF; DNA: TGCAGTGCTAGAGACTTCCGAAGGGTAAATGAGCAGTTCTTC
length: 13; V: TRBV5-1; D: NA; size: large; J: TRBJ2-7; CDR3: CASSHMTAYEQYF; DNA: TGCGCCAGCAGCCATATGACAGCTTACGAGCAGTACTTC
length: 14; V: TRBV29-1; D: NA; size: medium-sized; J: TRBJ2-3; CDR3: CSVGRVASTDTQYF; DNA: TGCAGCGTTGGAAGGGTGGCAAGCACAGATACGCAGTATTTT
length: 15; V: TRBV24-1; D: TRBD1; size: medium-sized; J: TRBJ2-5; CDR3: CATSDAGTAQETQYF; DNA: TGTGCCACCAGTGATGCCGGGACAGCACAAGAGACCCAGTACTTC
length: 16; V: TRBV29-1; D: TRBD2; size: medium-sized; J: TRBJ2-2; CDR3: CSVLAGGRRLTGELFF; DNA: TGCAGCGTACTAGCGGGAGGGAGAAGGCTGACCGGGGAGCTGTTTTTT
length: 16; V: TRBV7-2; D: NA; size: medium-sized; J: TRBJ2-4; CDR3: CASSLVWNLAKNIQYF; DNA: TGTGCCAGCAGCTTAGTCTGGAATCTAGCCAAAAACATTCAGTACTTC
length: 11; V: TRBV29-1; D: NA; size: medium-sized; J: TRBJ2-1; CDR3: CSVESPMGQFF; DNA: TGCAGCGTTGAATCGCCGATGGGGCAGTTCTTC
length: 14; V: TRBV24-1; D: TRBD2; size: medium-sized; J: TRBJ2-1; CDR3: CATSDRTSGNEQFF; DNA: TGTGCCACCAGTGATCGGACTAGCGGGAATGAGCAGTTCTTC
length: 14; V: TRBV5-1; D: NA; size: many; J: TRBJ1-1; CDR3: CASSLDSQGTEAFF; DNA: TGCGCCAGCAGCTTGGACAGCCAGGGCACTGAAGCTTTCTTT
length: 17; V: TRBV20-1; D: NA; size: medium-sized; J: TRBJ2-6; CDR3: CSARVNRASSGANVLTF; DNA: TGCAGTGCTAGAGTTAACAGGGCTTCCTCTGGGGCCAACGTCCTGACTTTC
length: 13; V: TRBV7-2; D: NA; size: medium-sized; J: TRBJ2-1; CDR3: CASSFVAGNEQFF; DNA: TGTGCCAGCAGCTTTGTGGCGGGCAATGAGCAGTTCTTC
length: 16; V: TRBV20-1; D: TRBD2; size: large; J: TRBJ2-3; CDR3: CSARPLAAGRADTQYF; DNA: TGCAGTGCTAGACCCTTGGCCGCAGGGAGGGCAGATACGCAGTATTTT
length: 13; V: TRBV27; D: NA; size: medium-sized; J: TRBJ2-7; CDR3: CASSLDPLYEQYF; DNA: TGTGCCAGCAGTTTAGATCCCCTCTACGAGCAGTACTTC
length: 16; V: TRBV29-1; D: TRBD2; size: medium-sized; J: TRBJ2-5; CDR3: CSVEGIAAGRQETQYF; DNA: TGCAGCGTTGAAGGCATAGCGGCCGGGAGGCAAGAGACCCAGTACTTC
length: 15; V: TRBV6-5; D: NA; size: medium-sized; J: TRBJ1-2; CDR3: CASSPRTISNYGYTF; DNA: TGTGCCAGCAGTCCCCGCACTATAAGTAACTATGGCTACACCTTC